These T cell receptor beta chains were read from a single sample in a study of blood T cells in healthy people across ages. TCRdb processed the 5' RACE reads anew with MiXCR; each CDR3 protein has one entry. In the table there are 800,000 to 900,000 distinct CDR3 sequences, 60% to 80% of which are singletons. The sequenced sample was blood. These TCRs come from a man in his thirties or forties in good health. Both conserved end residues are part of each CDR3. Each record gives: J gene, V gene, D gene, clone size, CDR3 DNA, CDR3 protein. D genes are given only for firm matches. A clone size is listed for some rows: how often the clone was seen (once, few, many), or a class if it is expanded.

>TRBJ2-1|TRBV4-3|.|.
TGCGCCAGCATCCCGATCCTCTACAATGAGCAGTTCTTC
CASIPILYNEQFF
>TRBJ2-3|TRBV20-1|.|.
TGCGGTGCTAGACGTTACCAGAGCACAGATACGCAGTATTTT
CGARRYQSTDTQYF
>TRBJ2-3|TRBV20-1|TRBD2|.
TGCAGTGCTAGACCTAATCTTCTAGCGGGACCCACAGATACGCAGTATTTT
CSARPNLLAGPTDTQYF
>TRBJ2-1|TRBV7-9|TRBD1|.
TGTGCCAGCAGCTTAGGGGACAGGCAGATAGATGAGCAGTTCTTC
CASSLGDRQIDEQFF
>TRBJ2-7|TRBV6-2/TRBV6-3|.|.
TGTGCCAGCAGTTACTATCGACGTACTAACGAGCAGTACTTC
CASSYYRRTNEQYF
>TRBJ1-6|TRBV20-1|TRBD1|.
TGCAGTGCCAATGGACAGGGTCGATCACCCCTCCACTTT
CSANGQGRSPLHF
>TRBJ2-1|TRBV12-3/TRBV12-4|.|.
TGTGCCAACAGTTTAGGAACTTACTCCTACAATGAGCAGTTCTTC
CANSLGTYSYNEQFF
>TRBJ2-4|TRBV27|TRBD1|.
TGTGCCAGCAGTTTATCTGGCAGGGGGTGGCAGTACTTC
CASSLSGRGWQYF
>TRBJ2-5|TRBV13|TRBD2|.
TGTGCCAGCAGCCATACCGGGACTAGCGGGGAAAGCCAAGAGACCCAGTACTTC
CASSHTGTSGESQETQYF
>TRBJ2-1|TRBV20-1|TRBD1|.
TGCACCACGGGACAGGGCACCTACAATGAGCAGTTCTTC
CTTGQGTYNEQFF
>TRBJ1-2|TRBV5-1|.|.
TGCGCCAGCAGCCCCAGGACTGAAGCTAACTATGGCTACACCTTC
CASSPRTEANYGYTF
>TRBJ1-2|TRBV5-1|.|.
TGCGCCAGCAGCTTATTCACAGAAAACTATGGCTACACCTTC
CASSLFTENYGYTF
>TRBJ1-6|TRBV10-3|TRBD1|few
TGTGCCATCAGTGAGTCGGGAAGGGGACAGGCTAATTCACCCCTCCACTTT
CAISESGRGQANSPLHF
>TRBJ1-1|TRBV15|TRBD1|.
TGTGCCACCAGCATGGACAGGGAGAACACTGAAGCTTTCTTT
CATSMDRENTEAFF
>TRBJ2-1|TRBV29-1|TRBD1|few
TGCAGCGTTGAATGGACAGGGTTAGGGAATGAGCAGTTCTTC
CSVEWTGLGNEQFF
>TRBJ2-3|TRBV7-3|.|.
TGTGCCAGCAGCCTAGGTCTCGGGCACACAGATACGCAGTATTTT
CASSLGLGHTDTQYF
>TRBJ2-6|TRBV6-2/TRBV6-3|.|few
TGTGCCAGCAATAAGGGGGGGCCGGCTGGGGCCAACGTCCTGACTTTC
CASNKGGPAGANVLTF
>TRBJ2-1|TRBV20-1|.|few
TGCAGTGCTAGGGGCGGGGATGAGCAGTTCTTC
CSARGGDEQFF
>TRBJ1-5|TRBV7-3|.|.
TGTGCCAGCAGCTTAGGGGCAGGGTACGATCAGCCCCAGCATTTT
CASSLGAGYDQPQHF
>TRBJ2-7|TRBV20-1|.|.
TGCAGTGCCGCTCGGGGACAACTTTCCTACGAGCAGTACTTC
CSAARGQLSYEQYF
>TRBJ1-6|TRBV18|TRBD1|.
TGTGCCAGCTCACCGAGGGACAGCAGCTCACCCCTCCACTTT
CASSPRDSSSPLHF
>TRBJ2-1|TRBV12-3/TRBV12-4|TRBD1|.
TGTGCCAGCAGGCGACCGGGACAGGTCCCCAGTGTTGAGCAGTTCTTC
CASRRPGQVPSVEQFF